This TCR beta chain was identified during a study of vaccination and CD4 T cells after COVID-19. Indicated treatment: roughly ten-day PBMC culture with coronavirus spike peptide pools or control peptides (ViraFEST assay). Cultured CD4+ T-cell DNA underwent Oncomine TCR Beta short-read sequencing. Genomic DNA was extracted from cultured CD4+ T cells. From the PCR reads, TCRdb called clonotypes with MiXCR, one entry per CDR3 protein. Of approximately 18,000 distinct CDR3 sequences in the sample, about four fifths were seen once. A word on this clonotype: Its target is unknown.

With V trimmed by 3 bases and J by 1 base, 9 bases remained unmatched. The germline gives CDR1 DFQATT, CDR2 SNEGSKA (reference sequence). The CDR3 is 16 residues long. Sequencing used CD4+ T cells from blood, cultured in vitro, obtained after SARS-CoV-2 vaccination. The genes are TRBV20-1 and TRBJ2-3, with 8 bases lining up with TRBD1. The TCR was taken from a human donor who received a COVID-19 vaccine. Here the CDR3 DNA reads TGCAGTGCTAGGGGGAGGCCAGGGGGCCGCACAGATACGCAGTATTTT. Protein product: CSARGRPGGRTDTQYF.